This TCR beta chain was observed in a study of cytomegalovirus exposure and HLA in healthy donors (dated by TCRdb to about 2017). Study-level background: An earlier analysis of 550 to 700 of the donors reported 250 to 300 Gb of sequence data and 117 million unique TCR beta sequences from 150 million to 200 million T cells. About 330 gigabases of sequencing data and roughly 80 million unique TCR sequences made up an early release that covered approximately 650 HLA-typed donors. Of the approximately 400 genotyped donors, over 65% fell in the genetic ancestry cluster associated with self-reported Caucasian donors. The aim of the study was to test whether cataloging public T cell receptors could identify signatures of past pathogen exposure. The T cell repertoires of several hundred subjects were profiled by immunosequencing and related to cytomegalovirus serostatus. Along with the approximately 620-subject first cohort, a separate validation cohort of over a hundred different subjects was used. To predict cytomegalovirus infection status, the study brought together high-throughput TCR immunosequencing, statistical association of individual TCRs with disease status, and machine learning. A later analysis re-examined previously published TCR beta repertoires from several hundred donors and added high-resolution HLA genotyping to investigate patterns of TCR occurrence. Rather than drawing on any new phenotypic data, the later analysis identified candidate immune exposures from TCR beta sequences and the way those sequences occurred across donors. An earlier analysis of more than 450 of the donors used high-throughput TCR beta sequencing to judge whether each TCR beta V gene segment behaved as functional or pseudogenic. Alongside the repertoire data, information on donor age, sex, ethnicity and CMV serostatus was compiled. A later genetic analysis took genome-wide SNP genotypes for about three fifths of the 666 donors and used that subset as a discovery cohort. All discovery cohort repertoires had been generated using a single sequencing platform. HLA typing included class I and class II loci at four-digit resolution. The number of donors typed differed by locus, with 629-630 for A, B, C, DRB1 and DQB1, around 500 for DQA1, nearly 610 for DPA1, and some 440 for DPB1. Roughly 5 DR-DQ haplotypes were handled as single units for association and clustering, since linkage in the cohort was strong. Among roughly 400 genotyped donors of the cohort, an average of around 220,000 unique TCR beta nucleotide sequences was sequenced per donor, of which approximately 18% were non-productive. Findings and caveats that apply to the study as a whole: In a later genetic analysis, a missense DCLRE1C variant was associated with V-gene and J-gene trimming of TCR beta chains, and the association was replicated in an independent cohort. Approximately 16 rarely observed V segments, including chromosome 9 orphons, were excluded from the earlier analysis of just under 600 of the donors because counts were too low. A few of the identified cytomegalovirus-associated TCR beta chains were confirmed in vitro to be specific for cytomegalovirus antigens. The classifier was reported to diagnose cytomegalovirus status with high specificity and sensitivity in both the original cohort and the validation cohort. Correlated functional status among segregating V segments might be attributable to linkage disequilibrium, but an unknown experimental factor could not be ruled out. According to a later analysis, TCR association rates differed among HLA loci, with DRB1 alleles showing the most associated TCRs and HLA-C alleles showing the fewest. The 87-base-pair reads could not distinguish some IMGT-functional V segments, including TRBV6-2 and TRBV6-3, so those segments were excluded. According to a later analysis, most CMV-associated TCR beta chains appeared to be HLA-restricted, and the HLA associations seemed to be driven largely by CMV exposure. According to a later genetic analysis, donors in an Asian-associated ancestry cluster had fewer N-insertions in productive TCRs than the approximately 700-donor mean. Presence/absence analyses assumed roughly uniform sequencing depth across donors, an assumption that may not hold. A later analysis found that HLA-associated TCR beta chains were more clonally expanded and had lower generation probabilities than equally common non-associated chains. Because HLA typing was missing for some donors at each locus, association tests included only the typed subset. The authors suggested that the approach could potentially be generalized to other disease states and immunological phenotypes. Assigning TCR associations to individual alleles was difficult when HLA alleles, especially DR and DQ, strongly co-occurred. CMV serostatus was the only immune exposure information available for the cohort. The study listed 170 or so TCR beta chains as associated with cytomegalovirus. The sequencing pipeline was judged likely to have produced a cluster of highly shared sequence variants as a technical artifact. Several of the top co-occurrence clusters appeared to be linked to parvovirus B19, influenza, CMV and Epstein-Barr virus, according to a later analysis. Most TCR sequences were seen in very few donors, while some public TCRs were found in many individuals. In a later analysis, about 16,000 TCR beta sequences were associated with specific HLA alleles at a false discovery rate of 0.05. The cohort was sequenced for TCR beta chains only, and without alpha or paired-chain data the features that could be detected were limited. A further reported finding was that TCR beta sequences accurately predicted the HLA-A and HLA-B alleles for most subjects in the first cohort. In an earlier analysis of fewer than 700 of the donors, most TCR beta V segments appeared in productive rearrangements about 87% or about 30% of the time, broadly matching IMGT annotations.

The cohort was made up of about 670 healthy bone marrow donors. Cohort members were all nominally healthy when sampled, although unrecorded immune exposures were likely present. The donor was CMV seronegative and was included in the group of several hundred seronegative cohort members. A peripheral blood sample was collected from each donor, and TCR beta sequencing was performed on peripheral blood mononuclear cells. The Qiagen DNeasy Blood Extraction Kit was used to extract genomic DNA from the blood cell samples. The protocol used for the library was the immunoSEQ multiplex PCR assay. The multiplex PCR relied on a mix of 60 forward primers for TCR Vbeta segments and 13 reverse primers for TCR Jbeta segments. Amplification of the CDR3 region of rearranged TCR beta genes was performed with a multiplex PCR assay on genomic DNA. On the Illumina HiSeq System, the amplified TCR beta libraries were sequenced as 87-base-pair reads. In the source study's methods: Across the 500 to 700 repertoires, a later analysis counted 80 million or so unique TCR beta chains, around 10 million of which were shared by at least two donors. To remove PCR and sequencing errors, raw reads were error-corrected and collapsed into unique sequences using a nearest-neighbor algorithm that merged closely related sequences. To assign V, D and J gene segments, CDR3 sequences were aligned to IMGT reference sequences. For a sequence to be retained, at least a six-nucleotide match to both a V gene segment and a J gene segment was required. Rearrangements were classified as productive when the CDR3 lacked stop codons and remained in frame with V and J, and all other rearrangements were classified as non-productive. Following IMGT convention, CDR3 was defined as the stretch from the second conserved V-encoded cysteine to the conserved J-encoded phenylalanine. Sequences without an unambiguous match to a single V gene segment were excluded from the earlier analysis of several hundred of the donors. In an earlier analysis of several hundred of the donors, V segments were called functional above 56.7% productive rearrangements and were called segregating when the between-donor standard deviation exceeded 5%. To diagnose cytomegalovirus status from the catalog of TCR beta chain sequences, a statistical classification framework was built. In a later analysis, V and J genes were assigned by comparing TCR nucleotide sequences against IMGT/GENE-DB human TR gene sequences. Using the TCRdist pipeline, a later analysis assigned CDR3 sequences along with most-parsimonious VDJ recombination scenarios. In a later analysis, each TCR beta chain was defined by its CDR3 amino acid sequence together with its V-gene family, and reads lacking a unique V-gene family were excluded. To address suspected cross-contamination and a sequencing artifact, a later analysis removed around 590 highly shared, low-generation-probability nucleotide sequences. In a later analysis, a clonal expansion index was calculated for each public chain from normalized within-repertoire ranks of inferred template counts. Generation probabilities in a later analysis came from a VDJ recombination model fitted to out-of-frame rearrangements, and those results were checked against IGoR. Hypergeometric tests were used in a later analysis to score TCR-TCR, TCR-HLA and TCR-CMV co-occurrence, with a repertoire-size bias correction applied to the TCR pairs. To estimate false discovery rates, a later analysis permuted the HLA or CMV assignments 20 times. In a later analysis, co-occurring TCRs were grouped using DBSCAN, with TCRdist sequence similarity added in when clustering inside HLA-allele-positive subsets. Repertoires with fewer than 30,000 or more than 120,000 public chains, plus five repertoires with anomalous nucleotide sharing, were excluded from co-occurrence clustering. The immuneACCESS repertoire file appears here via TCRdb, limited to in-frame rearrangements. These files lack a portion of the clones; in checked studies, under half of the deficit traces to unresolved V genes, and the cause of the others is not known. Clone size and the V and J calls come from that table; the DNA yielded D and trimming. The sample data list 150,000 to 200,000 clones, and over 60% of these were observed just once. The ten largest make up under 2% of the sample.

In the case of this clone: Its antigen specificity is not known. It has no much larger one-base neighbor in the sample; base qualities were not kept.

V is clipped by 6 bases and J by 2 bases, and the sequence between their germline boundaries is 4 bases long. The germline V gene provides CDR1 MDHEN and CDR2 SYDVKM. Reading from cysteine to phenylalanine, the CDR3 counts 11 amino acids. Only the CDR3 portion is preserved as DNA: 33 bases, with reading frame beginning at the first base. The material sequenced was PBMCs. Recombination connected TRBV28 to TRBJ1-1, with the D gene not clear enough to name. The sequence was obtained from a woman aged 25 to 39 in good health and CMV-seronegative. The sequenced DNA: TGTGCCAGCAGGTATAACACTGAAGCTTTCTTT. It specifies CASRYNTEAFF.